Following are 26 T cell receptor beta chains from one sample sequenced in a study of T cells in Graves' hyperthyroidism and ophthalmopathy. TCR beta CDR3 region amplification was performed from RNA transcripts. The TCR CDR3 was amplified in a first-round RT-PCR using the HTBI primer set. A single record per CDR3 protein comes from TCRdb applying MiXCR to the multiplex PCR reads. In the table there are 600,000 to 650,000 distinct CDR3 sequences, 15% to 20% of which are singletons. Sample: blood. All receptors derive from a woman between 25 and 40 years old with Graves' hyperthyroidism.

This clonotype was picked up many times. The rearrangement uses TRBV7-3 and TRBJ2-2, with 14 bases identical to TRBD2. J lost 5 bases, V lost 5 bases, and 16 bases had no gene match. This CDR3 region has 20 residues. Germline values: CDR1 SGHTA, CDR2 FQGTGA. CDR3 residues: CASSPTIPGTSGSGTGELFF. The CDR3 nucleotides are TGTGCCAGCAGCCCAACCATTCCCGGGACTAGCGGGAGTGGTACCGGGGAGCTGTTTTTT.

The chain couples TRBV6-2 or TRBV6-3 to TRBJ2-1; TRBD2 matches 12 bases. There are 16 residues in the CDR3. Germline trimming cut 7 bases from V and 1 base from J; bases unmatched to any gene: 5. Looked up from germline, CDR1 is MNHEY and CDR2 is SVGEGT. CDR3 loop: CASKRLAGESYNEQFF. The CDR3 nucleotides are TGTGCCAGCAAGCGACTAGCGGGAGAATCCTACAATGAGCAGTTCTTC.

This clonotype occurred many times. The genes are TRBV7-8 and TRBJ2-5; TRBD1 aligns across 8 bases. The CDR3 is 17 amino acids. The J segment lost 0 bases and the V segment lost 1 base, leaving 7 bases of the junction unmatched. Germline V CDR1 and CDR2: SGHVS, FQNEAQ. CDR3 bases: TGTGCCAGCAGCTTAGTTGCCGGACAGGGTTACCAAGAGACCCAGTACTTC. Its translation is CASSLVAGQGYQETQYF.

The chain combines TRBV19 with TRBJ1-5, with 9 positions matching TRBD1. V lost 2 bases to trimming and J lost 6 bases; unmatched junction nucleotides: 2. The germline V gene encodes CDR1 LNHDA and CDR2 SQIVND (reference sequence). This CDR3 spans 14 amino acids. The chain's CDR3 is CASSITGGSQPQHF. CDR3 coding DNA: TGTGCCAGTAGTATAACAGGGGGCTCTCAGCCCCAGCATTTT.

The chain employs TRBV19 and TRBJ2-1; no clear D. With 3 bases removed from V and 6 bases from J, the gap between germline ends came to 15 bases. The germline gives CDR1 LNHDA, CDR2 SQIVND (reference sequence). The CDR3 consists of 15 residues. The CDR3 DNA is TGTGCCAGTAGTATCTCTGGCTCAGATGTCAATGAGCAGTTCTTC. Residues: CASSISGSDVNEQFF. Full variable domain (outside the CDR3, taken from reference TRBV19 and TRBJ2-1): DGGITQSPKYLFRKEGQNVTLSCEQNLNHDAMYWYRQDPGQGLRLIYYSQIVNDFQKGDIAEGYSVSREKKESFPLTVTSAQKNPTAFYLCASSISGSDVNEQFFGPGTRLTVL.

This chain uses TRBV9 with TRBJ2-2; TRBD2 aligns across 9 bases. V was pared by 4 bases and J by 7 bases, with 8 bases of the junction left unmatched. The CDR3 is 15 amino acids. Germline values: CDR1 SGDLS, CDR2 YYNGEE. The CDR3 reads CASSPLAGELGELFF. The CDR3 nucleotides read TGTGCCAGCAGCCCATTAGCGGGAGAGCTCGGGGAGCTGTTTTTT.

This clonotype was detected a few times. This chain uses TRBV5-4 with TRBJ1-1; TRBD1 aligns across 10 bases. The V and J ends lost 4 bases and 3 bases, in that order; junction bases with no gene match: 6. Per germline, CDR1 SGHNT and CDR2 YYREEE (reference sequence). This CDR3 region has 15 residues. Written as DNA, the CDR3 is TGTGCCAGCAGCCCTAGGGACAGGGGTTACACTGAAGCTTTCTTT. It encodes CASSPRDRGYTEAFF.

J is TRBJ2-2 and V is TRBV25-1; 8 bases are a match to TRBD1. Losses at the gene ends were 5 bases for V and 4 bases for J; bases not matched to a gene: 6. Per the germline V gene, CDR1 is MGHDK and CDR2 is SYGVNS. This CDR3 has 15 amino acids. CDR3 in DNA: TGTGCCAGCAGTTTTCAGGGGGCGGCCACCGGGGAGCTGTTTTTT. Translation: CASSFQGAATGELFF.

In this sample, this clonotype turned up many times. This may be a read error, as it is one base from a much larger clone. The chain couples TRBV6-2 or TRBV6-3 to TRBJ1-5, with D unclear. The CDR3 sequence is 12 residues long. The V gene's germline CDR1 is MNHEY and CDR2 SVGEGT. V was shortened by 2 bases and J by 2 bases, with 1 base between the two germline ends. This CDR3 is CASSYGNQPQHF. The CDR3, as DNA: TGTGCCAGCAGTTACGGCAATCAGCCCCAGCATTTT.

This clonotype has at least ten counts. The chain employs TRBV12-3 or TRBV12-4 and TRBJ2-1; 8 bases fit TRBD2. Trimming cost V 6 bases and J 7 bases; bases outside gene matches: 14. The CDR3 has 16 residues. CDR3 sequence (DNA): TGTGCCAGCAGCCCCGGAACTAGCGGTGCAGGGAATGAGCAGTTCTTC. It encodes CASSPGTSGAGNEQFF.

This clonotype has only a few counts. The chain joins TRBV2 to TRBJ1-6, with 8 positions matching TRBD1. CDR1 SNHLY and CDR2 FYNNEI come from the germline V gene. This CDR3 is 15 amino acids long. V was pared by 6 bases and J by 7 bases, with 8 bases of the junction left unmatched. CDR3 loop: CASRRTGGGNSPLHF. CDR3 bases: TGTGCCAGCAGGAGAACAGGGGGAGGGAATTCACCCCTCCACTTT.

There are a few counts of this clonotype. V gene TRBV7-8 combines with J gene TRBJ2-1; 8 nucleotides align to TRBD1. Germline CDR1 and CDR2: SGHVS and FQNEAQ. With 6 bases clipped from V and 6 bases from J, the junction kept 10 bases outside the gene matches. This CDR3 spans 15 amino acids. CDR3 region: CASRGGQAYINEQFF. CDR3 in DNA: TGTGCCAGCAGGGGGGGACAGGCCTATATCAATGAGCAGTTCTTC.

The rearrangement links TRBV6-1 to TRBJ2-7; D uncertain. The CDR3 sequence is 13 residues long. Trimming cost V 0 bases and J 7 bases, with 10 bases left between them. The germline V gene encodes CDR1 MNHNS and CDR2 SASEGT. As DNA, the CDR3 is TGTGCCAGCAGTGAAGCCCTACAGTGGGAGCAGTACTTC. Its translation: CASSEALQWEQYF.

This clonotype has at least ten counts. The rearrangement links TRBV7-9 to TRBJ2-7; 8 positions agree with TRBD2. The CDR3 is made up of 16 amino acids. The J segment lost 5 bases and the V segment lost 1 base, leaving 10 bases of the junction unmatched. CDR1 and CDR2 (germline): SEHNR, FQNEAQ (reference sequence). CDR3 DNA sequence: TGTGCCAGCAGCTTAGTCGGGGCGGGAGGAAGCGACGAGCAGTACTTC. It codes for CASSLVGAGGSDEQYF.

CDR3: CATSDLIREWYNEQFF. For the CDR3, the DNA is TGTGCCACCAGTGATTTGATCCGGGAATGGTACAATGAGCAGTTCTTC. This chain connects TRBV24-1 to TRBJ2-1; TRBD2 is a possible D gene (5 bases). The CDR3 totals 16 residues. Trimming took off 0 bases at V and 4 bases at J, with 12 bases between the two ends. Per germline, CDR1 KGHDR and CDR2 SFDVKD.

About this clonotype: A far larger clone is one nucleotide away, so this likely arose from a read error. V is TRBV30 and J is TRBJ1-5; a possible D gene is TRBD1 (6 bases). The CDR3 contains 13 residues. Germline-derived CDR1 and CDR2 are GTSNPN and SVGIG (reference sequence). V lost 4 bases, J lost 6 bases, and 13 bases lay in between. The CDR3 region is CAWNVQGGQPQHF. The DNA for the CDR3 is TGTGCCTGGAATGTACAGGGCGGTCAGCCCCAGCATTTT.

This clonotype was counted a single time. This rearrangement joins TRBV6-5 to TRBJ2-3; no firm D call. CDR1 and CDR2 from the germline V gene are MNHEY and SVGAGI. The CDR3 totals 20 residues. Trimming stripped 2 bases from V and 4 bases from J, with 28 bases between. As DNA, the CDR3 is TGTGCCAGCAGTTACGGTGTCCTATTACGGCGCCCCCCGGGCGCAGATACGCAGTATTTT. It translates to CASSYGVLLRRPPGADTQYF.

This clonotype was seen ten or more times. This chain uses TRBV24-1 with TRBJ1-2; TRBD1 agrees at 9 bases. Germline V gene lookup returns CDR1 KGHDR and CDR2 SFDVKD. Trimming at V came to 4 bases and at J to 4 bases, leaving 3 bases not matched to a gene. The CDR3 has 14 residues. In DNA form, the CDR3 reads TGTGCCACCAGTGACCCGACAGGGGGCTATGGCTACACCTTC. It yields the protein CATSDPTGGYGYTF.

This clonotype came up many times. The V gene is TRBV28, the J gene TRBJ1-2, with a tentative D call TRBD1 (5 bases). The V end lost 4 bases, the J end lost 2 bases, and 14 bases lay between the germline ends. The length of the CDR3 is 15 residues. CDR1 is MDHEN, CDR2 SYDVKM, per germline. CDR3 DNA sequence: TGTGCCAGCAGTTCCCCCCGAGGGGTGAACTATGGCTACACCTTC. Translated, it gives CASSSPRGVNYGYTF.

This clonotype was recorded at least ten times. This rearrangement joins TRBV20-1 to TRBJ2-7, with 10 bases fitting TRBD2. This CDR3 is built from 16 residues. Germline CDR1 DFQATT, CDR2 SNEGSKA (reference sequence). V was pared by 3 bases and J by 2 bases, with 10 bases of the junction left unmatched. CDR3 bases: TGCAGTGCTAGCGTTTGGGGACTAGCGACTACCTACGAGCAGTACTTC. Residues: CSASVWGLATTYEQYF.

The V gene is TRBV6-5, the J gene TRBJ1-5; D gene ambiguous. The ends were cut back, 7 bases at V and 1 base at J, with 11 bases in the middle. CDR1 is MNHEY, CDR2 SVGAGI, per germline. The CDR3 totals 14 residues. CDR3 DNA sequence: TGTGCCAGCAATTATGACGGGAGCAATCAGCCCCAGCATTTT. It codes for CASNYDGSNQPQHF.

This clonotype has a count of ten or more. The rearrangement joins TRBV5-1 to TRBJ1-1; D remains unclear. The V end lost 4 bases, the J end lost 2 bases, and 9 bases lay between the germline ends. In germline, CDR1 is SGHRS, CDR2 YFSETQ. This CDR3 contains 13 residues. This chain's CDR3 is CASSRFDNTEAFF. CDR3 nucleotides: TGCGCCAGCAGCAGGTTTGATAACACTGAAGCTTTCTTT.

This clonotype was picked up a small number of times. J is TRBJ1-5 and V is TRBV24-1; 11 positions agree with TRBD1. Germline V gene sequence: CDR1 KGHDR, CDR2 SFDVKD. J lost 6 bases, V lost 4 bases, and 7 bases had no gene match. This CDR3 has 16 residues. CDR3 coding DNA: TGTGCCACCAGTGACCCCGGACAGGGGGCGGGTCAGCCCCAGCATTTT. This codes for CATSDPGQGAGQPQHF.

The rearrangement links TRBV5-1 to TRBJ1-5, with D possibly matching TRBD1 (6 bases). Trimming left V 7 bases short and J 6 bases short, with 20 bases between. CDR3 length: 15 amino acids. CDR1 and CDR2 (germline): SGHRS, YFSETQ. For the CDR3, the DNA is TGCGCCAGCGCTCAGGGGACCGGGCAGAGTCAGCCCCAGCATTTT. This sequence encodes CASAQGTGQSQPQHF.

The CDR3 loop reads CASSLDPSAANTGELFF. DNA for the CDR3: TGTGCCAGCAGCTTAGACCCGAGCGCAGCGAACACCGGGGAGCTGTTTTTT. This chain uses TRBV7-8 with TRBJ2-2, with D hard to call. Trimming took 1 base from V and 0 from J, leaving 12 bases between them. Germline CDR1 and CDR2: SGHVS and FQNEAQ. CDR3 length: 17 residues.

This clonotype has a handful of counts. V is TRBV27 and J is TRBJ2-3; D unclear. Trimming took 8 bases from V and 1 from J, leaving 13 bases between them. CDR3 size: 14 residues. Germline V gene lookup returns CDR1 MNHEY and CDR2 SMNVEV (reference sequence). The CDR3: CASVTFTRTDTQYF. Here the CDR3 DNA reads TGTGCCAGCGTAACCTTTACTCGCACAGATACGCAGTATTTT.